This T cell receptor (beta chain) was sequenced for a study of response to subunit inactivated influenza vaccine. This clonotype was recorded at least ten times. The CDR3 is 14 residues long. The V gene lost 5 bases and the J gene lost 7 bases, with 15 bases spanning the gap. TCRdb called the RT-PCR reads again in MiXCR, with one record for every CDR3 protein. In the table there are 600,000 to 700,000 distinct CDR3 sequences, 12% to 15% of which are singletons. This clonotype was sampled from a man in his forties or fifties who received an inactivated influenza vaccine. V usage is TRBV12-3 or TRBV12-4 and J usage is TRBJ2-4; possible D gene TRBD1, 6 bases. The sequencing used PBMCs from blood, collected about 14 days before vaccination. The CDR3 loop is CASSTGTMINIQYF. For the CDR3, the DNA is TGTGCCAGCAGTACCGGGACAATGATCAACATTCAGTACTTC.